This T cell receptor beta chain was recovered during a study of blood T cell repertoires in COVID-19. Study-wide background: Acute-phase and convalescent COVID-19 samples originated in the United States, Italy and Spain. T cells, B-cell-depleted T cells, or PBMCs supplied cDNA or gDNA.

The V end lost 1 base, the J end lost 2 bases, and 10 bases lay between the germline ends. In germline, CDR1 is SGDLS, CDR2 YYNGEE. There are 14 residues in the CDR3. In the original analysis: Amplified reference gene primers provided the basis for estimating nucleated cell counts. Only in-frame clones appear in the TCRdb table, and some are missing; sequencing was by immunoSEQ multiplex PCR. That table supplies the V and J calls and clone size; D and trimming were determined from the DNA. The data show about 260,000 clones, about 88% seen once. The receptor was derived from a young man with active or convalescent COVID-19. The sample was peripheral blood. The J gene is TRBJ2-7, the V gene TRBV9; tentatively, D is TRBD1 (6 bases). CDR3 coding DNA: TGTGCCAGCAGCGTATTGGACAGAACCTACGAGCAGTACTTC. Translation: CASSVLDRTYEQYF. Full variable domain (rest looked up from reference TRBV9 and TRBJ2-7): DSGVTQTPKHLITATGQRVTLRCSPRSGDLSVYWYQQSLDQGLQFLIQYYNGEERAKGNILERFSAQQFPDLHSELNLSSLELGDSALYFCASSVLDRTYEQYFGPGTRLTVT.